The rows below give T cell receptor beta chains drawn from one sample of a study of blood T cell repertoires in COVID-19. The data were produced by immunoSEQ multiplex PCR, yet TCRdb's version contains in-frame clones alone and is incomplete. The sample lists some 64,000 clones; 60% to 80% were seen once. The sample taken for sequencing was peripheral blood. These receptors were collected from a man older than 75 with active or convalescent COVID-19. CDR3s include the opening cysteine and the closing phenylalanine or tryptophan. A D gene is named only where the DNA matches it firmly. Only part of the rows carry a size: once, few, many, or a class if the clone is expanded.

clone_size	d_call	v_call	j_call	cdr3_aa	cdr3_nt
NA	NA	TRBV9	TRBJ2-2	CASRKNRDTGELFF	TGTGCCAGCAGAAAAAACAGGGACACCGGGGAGCTGTTTTTT
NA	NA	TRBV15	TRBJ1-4	CATSRDPLPPANEKLFF	TGTGCCACCAGCAGAGATCCCCTCCCTCCAGCTAATGAAAAACTGTTTTTT
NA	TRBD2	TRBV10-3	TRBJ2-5	CATAGGRSFETQYF	TGTGCCACTGCGGGAGGGCGGAGTTTTGAGACCCAGTACTTC
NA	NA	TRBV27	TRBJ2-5	CASSLGREETQYF	TGTGCCAGCAGTTTAGGCAGGGAAGAGACCCAGTACTTC
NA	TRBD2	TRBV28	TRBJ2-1	CASSLRAWLAGVRGNEQFF	TGTGCCAGCAGTTTGAGGGCGTGGCTAGCGGGAGTCCGAGGAAATGAGCAGTTCTTC
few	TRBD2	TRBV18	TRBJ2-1	CASSPPGLAGGHEQFF	TGTGCCAGCTCACCACCGGGACTAGCGGGAGGGCATGAGCAGTTCTTC
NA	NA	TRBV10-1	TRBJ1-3	CASSDNLSGNTIYF	TGCGCCAGCAGTGACAACTTATCTGGAAACACCATATATTTT
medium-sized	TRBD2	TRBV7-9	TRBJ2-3	CASSPAAGGVKDTQYF	TGTGCCAGCAGTCCGGCCGCGGGAGGGGTGAAGGATACGCAGTATTTT
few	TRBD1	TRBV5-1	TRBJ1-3	CASSLDWTGGGNTIYF	TGCGCCAGCAGCTTGGATTGGACAGGTGGTGGAAACACCATATATTTT
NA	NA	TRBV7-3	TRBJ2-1	CASSLVLYNEQFF	TGTGCCAGCAGCTTGGTCCTATACAATGAGCAGTTCTTC
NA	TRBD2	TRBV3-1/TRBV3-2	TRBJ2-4	CASSQVSGAKNIQYF	TGTGCCAGCAGCCAAGTTAGCGGGGCCAAAAACATTCAGTACTTC
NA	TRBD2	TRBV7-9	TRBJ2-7	CASSLGVAGGYEQYF	TGTGCCAGCAGCTTAGGTGTAGCGGGAGGATACGAGCAGTACTTC
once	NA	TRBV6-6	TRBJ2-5	CASRHQRLSETQYF	TGTGCCAGCAGACACCAACGCCTCTCAGAGACCCAGTACTTC
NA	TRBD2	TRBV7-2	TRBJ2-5	CASSWTSDQWETQYF	TGTGCCAGCAGCTGGACTAGCGACCAGTGGGAGACCCAGTACTTC
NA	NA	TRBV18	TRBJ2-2	CASSPNQGNTGELFF	TGTGCCAGCTCACCAAATCAGGGGAACACCGGGGAGCTGTTTTTT
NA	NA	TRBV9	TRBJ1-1	CASSPRQELNTEAFF	TGTGCCAGCAGCCCGAGACAGGAGTTGAACACTGAAGCTTTCTTT
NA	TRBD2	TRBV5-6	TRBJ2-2	CASSSAGTSGTGELFF	TGTGCCAGCAGCTCGGCCGGGACTAGCGGGACCGGGGAGCTGTTTTTT
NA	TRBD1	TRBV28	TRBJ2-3	CASSFRTGGRNTQYF	TGTGCCAGCAGTTTTAGGACAGGGGGCAGGAATACGCAGTATTTT
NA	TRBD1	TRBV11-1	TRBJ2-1	CASSHQGQGSYNEQFF	TGTGCCAGCAGCCACCAGGGACAGGGATCTTACAATGAGCAGTTCTTC
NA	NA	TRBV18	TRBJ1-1	CASSPVQGGAEAFF	TGTGCCAGCTCACCGGTACAGGGTGGCGCTGAAGCTTTCTTT
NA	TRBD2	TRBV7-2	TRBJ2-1	CASRRGVINEQFF	TGTGCCAGCAGACGGGGGGTCATCAATGAGCAGTTCTTC
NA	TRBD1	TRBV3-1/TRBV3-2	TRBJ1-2	CASSQGQGANYGYTF	TGTGCCAGCAGCCAAGGTCAGGGGGCGAACTATGGCTACACCTTC
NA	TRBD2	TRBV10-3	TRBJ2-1	CAISESPGRGGDNEQFF	TGTGCCATCAGTGAGTCACCTGGACGGGGGGGGGACAATGAGCAGTTCTTC
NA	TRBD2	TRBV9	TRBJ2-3	CASSVAGGTPDTQYF	TGTGCCAGCAGCGTAGCGGGGGGAACCCCAGATACGCAGTATTTT
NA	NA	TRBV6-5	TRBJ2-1	CASSTTAQLFF	TGTGCCAGCAGTACGACTGCTCAACTGTTCTTC
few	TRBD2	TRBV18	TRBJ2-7	CASSPRAGVTYEQYF	TGTGCCAGCTCACCTAGGGCGGGGGTAACCTACGAGCAGTACTTC
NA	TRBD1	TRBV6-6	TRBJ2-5	CASTKGQGSETQYF	TGTGCCAGCACCAAAGGACAGGGATCAGAGACCCAGTACTTC
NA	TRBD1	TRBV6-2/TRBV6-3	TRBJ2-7	CASSWGTGGEHEQYF	TGTGCCAGCAGTTGGGGGACAGGGGGCGAGCACGAGCAGTACTTC
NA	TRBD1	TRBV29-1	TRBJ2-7	CSVNRGQGGEQYF	TGCAGCGTTAACCGGGGACAGGGAGGCGAGCAGTACTTC
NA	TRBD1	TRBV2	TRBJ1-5	CASRLQGNSNQPQHF	TGTGCCAGCAGATTACAGGGGAATAGCAATCAGCCCCAGCATTTT
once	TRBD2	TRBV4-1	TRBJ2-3	CASSLRLAGGRTQYF	TGCGCCAGCAGCCTAAGGCTAGCGGGGGGGCGGACGCAGTATTTT
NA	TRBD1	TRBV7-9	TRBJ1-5	CASRRQGPNQPQHF	TGTGCCAGCAGGAGACAGGGGCCCAATCAGCCCCAGCATTTT
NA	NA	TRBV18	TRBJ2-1	CASSGAGLSYNEQFF	TGTGCCAGCTCGGGGGCAGGGTTGTCCTACAATGAGCAGTTCTTC
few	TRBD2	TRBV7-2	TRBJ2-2	CASSLGSLAALNTGELFF	TGTGCCAGCAGCTTAGGAAGTCTAGCGGCGTTGAACACCGGGGAGCTGTTTTTT
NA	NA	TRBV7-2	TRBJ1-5	CASSLTGSQPQHF	TGTGCCAGCAGCCTAACGGGGAGTCAGCCCCAGCATTTT